This T cell receptor beta chain stems from a study of CD8 T cells in ankylosing spondylitis. Looked up from germline, CDR1 is MNHEY and CDR2 is SVGEGT. The CDR3 is 13 residues long. With V trimmed by 7 bases and J by 2 bases, 5 bases remained unmatched. With molecular barcodes, quantitative 5'-RACE was used to make the TCR beta libraries. TCRdb itself ran the 5' RACE reads through MiXCR, one entry per CDR3 protein. The data contain roughly 130,000 distinct CDR3 sequences, 7% to 10% of them singletons. This clonotype occurred a few times. Its cognate antigen is unknown. General study results and limits: CD8+ disease-linked clones were present at relatively low frequencies in blood. Prior literature has documented some motif variants in synovial fluid and blood from reactive arthritis. Fewer than ten highly homologous variants made up a TCR beta motif that seemed to typify ankylosing spondylitis blood.

This receptor was taken from a male donor with ankylosing spondylitis. The V and J genes are TRBV6-2 or TRBV6-3 and TRBJ2-7; 7 nucleotides align to TRBD1. Sequenced material: synovial fluid, either unsorted or a sorted T cell fraction (not recorded which). The CDR3 DNA sequence: TGTGCCAGCAACGGACAGGCCACCTACGAGCAGTACTTC. It is translated as CASNGQATYEQYF.